These 7 T cell receptor beta chains were sequenced from one sample in a study of Graves' ophthalmopathy and Graves' hyperthyroidism. The TCR beta CDR3 regions underwent amplification from RNA transcripts. Amplification began with first-round RT-PCR using HTBI primers, then second-round multiplex PCR was performed. TCRdb recomputed calls from the multiplex PCR reads with MiXCR, one row per CDR3 protein. The repertoire holds hundreds of thousands of distinct CDR3 sequences, with about a fifth as singletons. The sample taken for sequencing was peripheral blood. The source of these receptors is a woman aged 18-29 years with stable Graves' hyperthyroidism. Some clones in this sample may be carry-over from other donors' samples.

This clonotype was seen many times. The rearrangement uses TRBV6-2 or TRBV6-3 and TRBJ1-6, with 10 bases matching TRBD1. The CDR3 is made up of 15 amino acids. The germline CDR1 and CDR2 sequences are MNHEY and SVGEGT. Trimming cost V 4 bases and J 9 bases; bases outside gene matches: 6. The CDR3 DNA follows: TGTGCCAGCAGTTGGGACAGGGGTTTAGGTTCACCCCTCCACTTT. Protein: CASSWDRGLGSPLHF.

Ten or more counts support this clonotype. The rearrangement joins TRBV10-3 to TRBJ1-5; no definite D call. Germline values: CDR1 ENHRY, CDR2 SYGVKD. V lost 10 bases to trimming and J lost 0 bases, with 7 bases between them. The CDR3 consists of 12 residues. CDR3 in DNA: TGTGCCACCGGTGATAGCAATCAGCCCCAGCATTTT. Its translation is CATGDSNQPQHF.

This clonotype was found many times. The chain couples TRBV15 to TRBJ2-2, with D perhaps TRBD1 (5 bases). This CDR3 contains 15 residues. V gave up 1 base and J gave up 0 bases, with 6 bases separating them. CDR1 is LNHNV, CDR2 YYDKDF, per germline (reference sequence). CDR3 nucleotides: TGTGCCACCAGCAGAGCGGACACGAACACCGGGGAGCTGTTTTTT. Translating it yields CATSRADTNTGELFF.

This clonotype was found many times. V and J are TRBV6-1 and TRBJ2-2, with TRBD1 identical over 10 bases. This CDR3 is built from 15 residues. Germline V gene data show CDR1 as MNHNS and CDR2 as SASEGT. V lost 6 bases, J lost 2 bases, and 3 bases stayed unmatched. CDR3 sequence: CASRGQGPNTGELFF. The CDR3 DNA is TGTGCCAGCAGGGGACAGGGGCCAAACACCGGGGAGCTGTTTTTT.

The chain carries TRBV6-1 and TRBJ2-7; TRBD2 aligns across 13 bases. Losses at the gene ends were 6 bases for V and 7 bases for J; bases not matched to a gene: 15. Germline loops: CDR1 MNHNS, CDR2 SASEGT. The CDR3 runs to 17 residues. The CDR3: CASRSTVRLAGGDEQYF. In DNA form, the CDR3 reads TGTGCCAGCAGGTCCACGGTCCGACTAGCGGGAGGCGATGAGCAGTACTTC.

This sequence joins TRBV18 and TRBJ1-6; D remains unclear. CDR3 size: 13 residues. Per germline, CDR1 KGHSH and CDR2 LQKENI. V lost 3 bases and J 7 bases, leaving 7 bases between the germline ends. This CDR3 is CASSPEGNSPLHF. The CDR3 bases are TGTGCCAGCTCACCCGAGGGAAATTCACCCCTCCACTTT.

V and J are TRBV6-2 or TRBV6-3 and TRBJ1-5; no definite D call. Germline V lookup: CDR1 MNHEY, CDR2 SVGEGT. Trimming removed 7 bases at V and 3 bases at J, with 7 bases between. The CDR3 extends over 12 amino acids. The CDR3 DNA reads as TGTGCCAGCAAGCGGCACAATCAGCCCCAGCATTTT. Protein: CASKRHNQPQHF.